The 22 T cell receptor beta chains below come from one sample, sequenced in a study of blood T cell repertoires in COVID-19. The protocol was immunoSEQ multiplex PCR, while the TCRdb copy is restricted to in-frame clones and leaves out a portion. The sample lists about 160,000 clones, roughly 83% seen once, with about 10% in the top ten. The specimen was peripheral blood. Receptor source: a woman aged 80 or over with active or convalescent COVID-19.

This clone occurred once. The chain joins TRBV6-2 or TRBV6-3 to TRBJ2-1, with 8 nucleotides matching TRBD1. The CDR3 totals 15 residues. Germline V gives CDR1 MNHEY, CDR2 SVGEGT. Unmatched junction bases numbered 6, after V lost 5 bases and J lost 3 bases. CDR3 in amino acids: CASSEDRVGYNEQFF. The CDR3 DNA follows: TGTGCCAGCAGTGAGGACAGGGTCGGCTACAATGAGCAGTTCTTC.

The V and J genes are TRBV29-1 and TRBJ2-5, with TRBD2 identical over 9 bases. The CDR3 is 14 amino acids. J lost 8 bases, V lost 0 bases, and 7 bases had no gene match. CDR1 is SQVTM, CDR2 ANQGSEA, per germline. The CDR3 DNA reads TGCAGCGTTGAAGATTGGGGCGGGGGGGACACCCAGTACTTC. Translation: CSVEDWGGGDTQYF.

Regarding this clone: Within the sample, other DNA sequences also encode this same CDR3. This chain joins TRBV5-1 and TRBJ2-7, with D perhaps TRBD1 (5 bases). Germline V gives CDR1 SGHRS, CDR2 YFSETQ. Trimming left V 4 bases short and J 2 bases short, with 7 bases between. The CDR3 is 12 residues long. The CDR3 bases are TGCGCCAGCAGCACAGGTACCTACGAGCAGTACTTC. Amino acid sequence: CASSTGTYEQYF.

This clone occurred a few times. The genes are TRBV2 and TRBJ2-7; D gene ambiguous. The germline V gene has CDR1 SNHLY and CDR2 FYNNEI. This CDR3 region has 13 residues. Trimming cost V 5 bases and J 1 base, with 9 bases left between them. The CDR3 DNA sequence: TGTGCCAGCAGTCCGGGTCCTTCCTACGAGCAGTACTTC. Translation: CASSPGPSYEQYF.

A word on this clone: The sample contains more than one DNA sequence encoding this CDR3. The chain has TRBV6-5 and TRBJ1-1; D is uncertain. Trimming took off 2 bases at V and 1 base at J, with 8 bases between the two ends. The CDR3 length is 14 residues. Per germline, CDR1 MNHEY and CDR2 SVGAGI. The CDR3 coding sequence is TGTGCCAGCAGTTACGGAGAATCGAACACTGAAGCTTTCTTT. Residues: CASSYGESNTEAFF.

The V and J genes are TRBV11-1 and TRBJ2-1, with 9 bases matching TRBD1. CDR1 is SGHAT and CDR2 is FQDESV in the germline V gene (reference sequence). J was trimmed by 2 bases and V by 1 base; bases with no gene match: 0. This CDR3 spans 15 amino acids. CDR3 sequence: CASSLGQGAYNEQFF. As DNA, the CDR3 is TGTGCCAGCAGCTTAGGACAGGGGGCCTACAATGAGCAGTTCTTC.

Comments on this clone: A junction boundary mismatches the germline segment, possibly from a read error. J is TRBJ1-1 and V is TRBV6-5, with 9 bases identical to TRBD1. Per the germline V gene, CDR1 is MNHEY and CDR2 is SVGAGI. There are 15 residues in the CDR3. CDR3 sequence: CASSHSQGAGTEAFF. The CDR3 DNA sequence: TGTGCCAGCAGTCACTCACAGGGGGCTGGGACTGAAGCTTTCTTT.

In this sample, this clone turned up once. The gene calls are TRBV24-1 and TRBJ1-5, with TRBD1 matching over 8 bases. CDR1 and CDR2 (germline): KGHDR, SFDVKD. CDR3 length equals 14 residues. J gave up 6 bases and V 9 bases, and 9 bases lay outside the gene matches. CDR3 loop: CATAPQGASQPQHF. The CDR3 DNA is TGTGCCACCGCCCCTCAGGGGGCATCTCAGCCCCAGCATTTT.

The chain employs TRBV20-1 and TRBJ1-4; 7 bases align to TRBD1. The CDR3 has 11 residues. Per the germline V gene, CDR1 is DFQATT and CDR2 is SNEGSKA (reference sequence). The trim removed 5 bases at V and 8 bases at J, leaving 2 bases unmatched. The CDR3 DNA reads TGCAGTGCTCAGGGGGAAGAAAAACTGTTTTTT. Translation gives CSAQGEEKLFF.

This clone has a single count. V and J are TRBV27 and TRBJ1-1; tentative D call: TRBD1 (6 bases). The CDR3 totals 14 residues. V shed 4 bases and J shed 5 bases, with 14 bases lying between them. In germline, CDR1 is MNHEY, CDR2 SMNVEV (reference sequence). DNA of the CDR3: TGTGCCAGCAGTTCCAGCAGGGGTGGAACTGAAGCTTTCTTT. Protein: CASSSSRGGTEAFF.

The chain carries TRBV18 and TRBJ1-6; D not certain. V was trimmed by 3 bases and J by 12 bases, leaving 15 bases between them. Germline assignment: CDR1 KGHSH and CDR2 LQKENI. The CDR3 extends over 14 amino acids. CDR3 coding DNA: TGTGCCAGCTCACCGGGAGAGGCAGGATTACCCCTCCACTTT. It specifies CASSPGEAGLPLHF.

The gene calls are TRBV3-1 (or the pseudogene TRBV3-2) and TRBJ2-2; 8 nucleotides agree with TRBD2. Germline V gives CDR1 LGHDT, CDR2 YNNKEL (reference sequence). Trimming cost V 3 bases and J 1 base; bases outside gene matches: 1. The CDR3 has 15 amino acids. Here the CDR3 reads CASSQGLGNTGELFF. The CDR3 DNA reads TGTGCCAGCAGCCAGGGACTAGGGAACACCGGGGAGCTGTTTTTT.

The chain carries TRBV18 and TRBJ1-1; 7 bases map to TRBD1. CDR1 and CDR2 from the germline V gene are KGHSH and LQKENI. This CDR3 is built from 15 residues. J lost 1 base, V lost 3 bases, and 5 bases had no gene match. The CDR3 loop reads CASSPLTGRNTEAFF. In DNA, the CDR3 is TGTGCCAGCTCACCTCTGACAGGGAGGAACACTGAAGCTTTCTTT.

CDR3 loop: CASSQRAGGADGELFF. The CDR3 DNA reads as TGCGCCAGCAGCCAGCGGGCAGGGGGCGCGGACGGGGAGCTGTTTTTT. V usage is TRBV4-3 and J usage is TRBJ2-2, with TRBD1 matching over 8 bases. Germline V gives CDR1 LGHNA, CDR2 YSLEER. The CDR3 extends over 16 amino acids. J gave up 7 bases and V 3 bases, and 10 bases lay outside the gene matches.

V is TRBV23-1 and J is TRBJ1-1; TRBD1 matches 10 bases. TRBV23-1 belongs to the ORF category, with a function that is uncertain. The CDR3 contains 14 residues. J was trimmed by 5 bases and V by 2 bases; bases with no gene match: 2. CDR3 sequence: CASSQGQGGTEAFF. The CDR3 bases are TGCGCCAGCAGTCAAGGACAGGGGGGGACTGAAGCTTTCTTT.

The rearrangement joins TRBV7-2 to TRBJ2-7; tentative D call: TRBD1 (6 bases). Germline V gene lookup returns CDR1 SGHTA and CDR2 FQGNSA. The V end was cut by 5 bases, the J end by 1 base, with 12 bases between. CDR3 length equals 14 residues. CDR3 sequence (DNA): TGTGCCAGCAGCCTCGACAGGCGTTCCTACGAGCAGTACTTC. Its protein product is CASSLDRRSYEQYF. Filled out from reference TRBV7-2 and TRBJ2-7, the complete variable domain reads GAGVSQSPSNKVTEKGKDVELRCDPISGHTALYWYRQSLGQGLEFLIYFQGNSAPDKSGLPSDRFSAERTGGSVSTLTIQRTQQEDSAVYLCASSLDRRSYEQYFGPGTRLTVT.

This clone occurred once. The V gene is TRBV12-3 or TRBV12-4, the J gene TRBJ2-3, with D possibly TRBD2 on 6 matching bases. V lost 7 bases and J 6 bases, leaving 14 bases between the germline ends. This CDR3 comprises 13 residues. As DNA, the CDR3 is TGTGCCAGCATGGGAGCGGGTCCGGATACGCAGTATTTT. Translation: CASMGAGPDTQYF.

This clone has only a few counts. The V and J genes are TRBV6-5 and TRBJ1-4; D unclear. Germline CDR1 reads MNHEY; CDR2 reads SVGAGI. The CDR3 is 15 residues long. V lost 0 bases and J 4 bases, leaving 9 bases between the germline ends. For the CDR3, the DNA is TGTGCCAGCAGTTACTCGCTCTCAGTTAATGAAAAACTGTTTTTT. Translating it yields CASSYSLSVNEKLFF.

This sequence joins TRBV7-8 and TRBJ1-2; D gene ambiguous. This CDR3 region has 17 residues. Trimming cost V 5 bases and J 7 bases, with 26 bases left between them. CDR1 and CDR2 from the germline V gene are SGHVS and FQNEAQ. CDR3 coding DNA: TGTGCCAGCAGCCCATTCCCCCCGGTGGGAGGAGGAATTGGCTACACCTTC. Residues: CASSPFPPVGGGIGYTF.

The CDR3 region is CASSQGQGFGANVLTF. The CDR3 DNA reads TGCGCCAGCAGCCAGGGACAGGGGTTTGGGGCCAACGTCCTGACTTTC. The chain recombines TRBV4-3 with TRBJ2-6, with 10 nucleotides matching TRBD1. Germline trimming cut 3 bases from V and 3 bases from J; bases unmatched to any gene: 2. Germline CDR1 is LGHNA and CDR2 is YSLEER. The CDR3 sequence is 16 residues long.

This rearrangement joins TRBV19 to TRBJ1-5, with D maybe TRBD1 (6 bases). The V end lost 4 bases, the J end lost 0 bases, and 13 bases lay between the germline ends. Germline lookup yields CDR1 LNHDA and CDR2 SQIVND (reference sequence). The CDR3 length is 16 residues. CDR3 in amino acids: CASSTLGQNSNQPQHF. CDR3 nucleotide sequence: TGTGCCAGTAGTACCCTTGGACAGAATAGCAATCAGCCCCAGCATTTT.

The J gene is TRBJ1-2, the V gene TRBV5-1; 9 bases are shared with TRBD1. J gave up 7 bases and V 0 bases, and 10 bases lay outside the gene matches. This CDR3 has 16 residues. The V gene's germline CDR1 is SGHRS and CDR2 YFSETQ. The CDR3 DNA is TGCGCCAGCAGCTTGGATATGGTGACAGGGGGATCTGGCTACACCTTC. Residues: CASSLDMVTGGSGYTF.